Below, one TCR beta chain is given with its context. The antigen is undetermined. Sequencing was performed with immunoSEQ multiplex PCR; in TCRdb, only in-frame clones are kept and a portion is missing. The data hold fewer than 200,000 clones, with 84% observed a single time. V lost 4 bases, J lost 8 bases, and 8 bases lay in between. The CDR3 has 12 amino acids. Per the germline V gene, CDR1 is KGHSH and CDR2 is LQKENI. The source of around 1.9 micrograms of genomic DNA for TCR beta libraries was cryopreserved PBMCs. The sample originates from a study of cytotoxic CD8 clonotypes in ibrutinib-treated CLL. Study results and caveats: Baseline clonality exceeded age-matched healthy donors and tracked circulating CD8+ T-cell counts. Rising at ibrutinib response, clonality subsequently fell back toward baseline at progression.

This sample comprised PBMCs, obtained after 24 months of ibrutinib treatment. The receptor was derived from a human donor with chronic lymphocytic leukemia. The V and J genes are TRBV18 and TRBJ1-4; D uncertain. The CDR3 loop is CASSLAREKLFF. The CDR3 DNA is TGTGCCAGCTCACTAGCCAGGGAAAAACTGTTTTTT.